This T cell receptor (beta chain) stems from a study of cytomegalovirus exposure and HLA in healthy donors. Study-wide context: Among around 200 million T cells, an earlier analysis found around 100 million unique TCR beta sequences. Study conclusions and caveats: According to the study, 150 to 200 TCR beta chains were cytomegalovirus-associated.

V dropped 6 bases and J dropped 9; count of bases not matched to a gene: 10. Per the germline V gene, CDR1 is MNHEY and CDR2 is SVGAGI. This CDR3 contains 14 residues. It was with 60 Vbeta and 13 Jbeta primers that the PCR ran. The assay was immunoSEQ multiplex PCR, and TCRdb's table has in-frame clones only and misses some. This table has fewer than 150,000 clones, around 77% appearing once. As for this clone: Its target is unknown.

The specimen was PBMCs. V is TRBV6-5 and J is TRBJ2-1, with 8 bases identical to TRBD1. This receptor was obtained from a woman in her 50s in good health and CMV-seronegative. CDR3 DNA: TGTGCCAGCAGATCCGACAGGGGATTAGGTGAGCAGTTCTTC. This sequence encodes CASRSDRGLGEQFF.